Sequencing of this T cell receptor (beta chain) was carried out in a study of identical twins. Each CDR3 protein gets one entry after TCRdb re-called the 5' RACE reads with MiXCR. This table has 400,000 to 550,000 distinct CDR3 sequences, about 20% appearing once. In germline, CDR1 is SGHTA, CDR2 FQGNSA. V gave up 5 bases and J gave up 4 bases, with 14 bases separating them. The CDR3 contains 14 residues. The table lists this clonotype with a count of one. The antigen remains undetermined. Study-wide results and caveats: Twins' surplus sharing was weaker for beta out-of-frame sequences.

In addition, the sample was reused for a study of T cells expressing NK-cell markers. That publication notes: Alpha-beta TCR T cells were the sole sorting target in several experiments, owing to an anti-gamma-delta TCR antibody.

The chain couples TRBV7-2 to TRBJ1-2; possibly TRBD1 for D (6 bases). The origin of this receptor is a woman aged 18-35 years in good health. The specimen sequenced was CD4+ T cells sorted from blood. CDR3 amino acids: CASSRDNYPYGYTF. The CDR3 DNA reads TGTGCCAGCAGCAGGGACAACTACCCCTATGGCTACACCTTC.